The next 29 T cell receptor beta chains were all read from a single sample in a study of T cell responses to AZD1222 COVID-19 vaccine. Measured with immunoSEQ multiplex PCR; TCRdb has only the in-frame clones, and not every one. The data contain approximately 74,000 clones, around 78% of them singletons. Material: peripheral blood, obtained 28 days after the second AZD1222 dose. The receptors were gathered from an adult who received the AZD1222 COVID-19 vaccine.

V gene TRBV29-1 combines with J gene TRBJ1-2, with 8 bases identical to TRBD1. Germline CDR1 SQVTM, CDR2 ANQGSEA. Trimming at V came to 4 bases and at J to 3 bases, leaving 10 bases not matched to a gene. The CDR3 runs 15 residues. CDR3 in DNA: TGCAGCGTTGGCGGAATGACAGGGGATTACTATGGCTACACCTTC. Its translation is CSVGGMTGDYYGYTF.

V gene TRBV5-3 combines with J gene TRBJ1-1; maybe TRBD1 (6 bases). TRBV5-3 is recorded as an ORF, its role being uncertain. There are 15 residues in the CDR3. Trimming cost V 4 bases and J 1 base, with 14 bases left between them. The CDR3 spells CARSGRQASNTEAFF. CDR3 DNA: TGTGCCAGAAGCGGGCGACAGGCATCGAACACTGAAGCTTTCTTT.

The gene calls are TRBV7-8 and TRBJ1-2; perhaps TRBD1 as D (6 bases). Germline V gene data show CDR1 as SGHVS and CDR2 as FQNEAQ. The germline V and J ends were trimmed by 3 bases and 5 bases, with 16 bases remaining between them. The CDR3 runs to 15 residues. CDR3 bases: TGTGCCAGCAGCTTCATCAGGGGCGGGGGATATGGCTACACCTTC. Protein sequence: CASSFIRGGGYGYTF.

The rearrangement links TRBV6-5 to TRBJ2-5; no reliable D call. V lost 5 bases, J lost 3 bases, and 7 bases lay in between. Germline V CDR1 and CDR2: MNHEY, SVGAGI. This CDR3 spans 12 amino acids. This chain's CDR3 is CASSHTKETQYF. The CDR3 DNA reads as TGTGCCAGCAGTCATACCAAAGAGACCCAGTACTTC.

The chain recombines TRBV19 with TRBJ1-2; 7 bases are a match to TRBD1. Trimming took 7 bases from V and 4 from J; bases not matched to a gene: 12. The CDR3 totals 15 residues. In germline, CDR1 is LNHDA, CDR2 SQIVND (reference sequence). DNA of the CDR3: TGTGCCAGTAATCCCCCTTTGGGACAGTCCTATGGCTACACCTTC. It specifies CASNPPLGQSYGYTF.

V is TRBV20-1 and J is TRBJ2-7; 10 bases are a match to TRBD2. The germline CDR1 and CDR2 sequences are DFQATT and SNEGSKA (reference sequence). The CDR3 loop spans 16 amino acids. After removal of 3 bases from V and 3 bases from J, the junction contained 11 bases not matched to a gene. As DNA, the CDR3 is TGCAGTGCTAGTCAGCGGGGGGGCCGTTCGGTCTACGAGCAGTACTTC. It translates to CSASQRGGRSVYEQYF.

CDR3 sequence (DNA): TGTGCCAGCAGCCAAAACAGGGGAGAAGGTGGCTACACCTTC. Its protein product is CASSQNRGEGGYTF. This chain connects TRBV14 to TRBJ1-2; 7 positions match TRBD1. From germline, CDR1 is SGHDN and CDR2 FVKESK. With V trimmed by 2 bases and J by 7 bases, 7 bases remained unmatched. This CDR3 contains 14 residues.

V is TRBV5-1 and J is TRBJ1-2; 7 bases are shared with TRBD1. The CDR3 is 16 residues long. CDR1 is SGHRS and CDR2 is YFSETQ in the germline V gene. J was trimmed by 3 bases and V by 4 bases; bases with no gene match: 12. Here the CDR3 reads CASSRITTGWDYGYTF. CDR3 DNA: TGCGCCAGCAGCCGGATAACGACAGGGTGGGACTATGGCTACACCTTC.

The V gene is TRBV12-3 or TRBV12-4, the J gene TRBJ2-7, with D tentatively TRBD2 (7 bases). This CDR3 is 11 amino acids long. With 6 bases removed from V and 6 bases from J, the gap between germline ends came to 9 bases. The CDR3 DNA follows: TGTGCCAGCAGGGGAGGGGGCGAGCAGTACTTC. Translated: CASRGGGEQYF.

The chain has TRBV6-4 and TRBJ1-1; the D gene is possibly TRBD1 (6 bases). Germline-derived CDR1 and CDR2 are MRHNA and SNTAGT. This CDR3 contains 16 residues. V was shortened by 4 bases and J by 3 bases, with 18 bases between the two germline ends. As DNA, the CDR3 is TGTGCCAGCAGTGGCCACAGACAGGAGGGGGACACTGAAGCTTTCTTT. Protein sequence: CASSGHRQEGDTEAFF.

The rearrangement uses TRBV7-9 and TRBJ1-1; 10 bases are shared with TRBD1. CDR3 length equals 16 residues. CDR1 SEHNR and CDR2 FQNEAQ come from the germline V gene (reference sequence). The V and J ends lost 7 bases and 5 bases, in that order; junction bases with no gene match: 13. The CDR3 is CASTLDRGLVWTEAFF. As DNA, the CDR3 is TGTGCCAGCACCCTAGACAGGGGGCTAGTTTGGACTGAAGCTTTCTTT.

In its sample, this clone was seen once. The rearrangement links TRBV4-1 to TRBJ2-1; D remains unclear. V was shortened by 9 bases and J by 1 base, with 19 bases between the two germline ends. The CDR3 consists of 16 residues. Germline V CDR1 and CDR2: MGHRA, YSYEKL. CDR3 in amino acids: CASLRVLTPSYNEQFF. CDR3 DNA sequence: TGCGCCAGTCTCCGGGTTCTGACGCCTTCCTACAATGAGCAGTTCTTC.

The chain recombines TRBV6-5 with TRBJ1-2; TRBD1 matches 7 bases. The germline V gene has CDR1 MNHEY and CDR2 SVGAGI. The trim removed 10 bases at V and 10 bases at J, leaving 12 bases unmatched. This CDR3 is 12 amino acids long. CDR3 region: CANRGGESFYTF. Here the CDR3 DNA reads TGTGCCAACAGGGGAGGGGAGAGTTTCTACACCTTC.

The genes are TRBV25-1 and TRBJ1-6; a possible D gene is TRBD1 (5 bases). Germline CDR1 is MGHDK and CDR2 is SYGVNS. The CDR3 is made up of 16 amino acids. V was shortened by 2 bases and J by 11 bases, with 19 bases between the two germline ends. This CDR3 reads CASSETVWQGATPLHF. The CDR3 nucleotides are TGTGCCAGCAGTGAAACCGTGTGGCAAGGGGCAACACCCCTCCACTTT.

The rearrangement joins TRBV9 to TRBJ2-5; TRBD2 agrees at 15 bases. Germline trimming cut 3 bases from V and 5 bases from J; bases unmatched to any gene: 2. The CDR3 has 15 residues. Germline V gene data show CDR1 as SGDLS and CDR2 as YYNGEE. The chain's CDR3 is CASSGGLAGGETQYF. In DNA, the CDR3 is TGTGCCAGCAGCGGAGGACTAGCGGGAGGGGAGACCCAGTACTTC.

The rearrangement uses TRBV9 and TRBJ2-7, with 7 bases fitting TRBD2. Germline V gives CDR1 SGDLS, CDR2 YYNGEE. The ends lost 4 bases at V and 7 bases at J; junction bases unmatched: 20. The CDR3 consists of 17 residues. Written as DNA, the CDR3 is TGTGCCAGCAGCCCAAGTAGCCTCAGCGGGGCTAACTTGGAGCAGTACTTC. It yields the protein CASSPSSLSGANLEQYF.

The chain joins TRBV6-1 to TRBJ2-7; the match to TRBD1 covers 8 bases. This CDR3 has 14 residues. V was clipped by 2 bases and J by 4 bases; unmatched bases: 4. CDR1 is MNHNS and CDR2 is SASEGT in the germline V gene. DNA for the CDR3: TGTGCCAGCAGTGAAAGGAACAGGGGGTACGAGCAGTACTTC. It yields the protein CASSERNRGYEQYF.

This clone occurred once. The genes are TRBV5-1 and TRBJ2-4; D is undetermined. Trimming removed 2 bases from V and 10 bases from J, with 19 bases in between. The germline gives CDR1 SGHRS, CDR2 YFSETQ. The CDR3 sequence is 15 residues long. The CDR3 region is CASSLPDPGSSIQYF. The CDR3 DNA reads TGCGCCAGCAGCTTACCGGACCCGGGTTCCTCGATTCAGTACTTC.

The gene calls are TRBV7-9 and TRBJ2-2; 7 nucleotides line up with TRBD2. The germline V gene has CDR1 SEHNR and CDR2 FQNEAQ (reference sequence). This CDR3 has 16 residues. V was clipped by 5 bases and J by 3 bases; unmatched bases: 9. The DNA for the CDR3 is TGTGCCAGCAGCCACCGCGGACTAGATCACACCGGGGAGCTGTTTTTT. This translates into CASSHRGLDHTGELFF. The complete variable domain, with remaining parts taken from reference TRBV7-9 and TRBJ2-2, reads DTGVSQNPRHKITKRGQNVTFRCDPISEHNRLYWYRQTLGQGPEFLTYFQNEAQLEKSRLLSDRFSAERPKGSFSTLEIQRTEQGDSAMYLCASSHRGLDHTGELFFGEGSRLTVL.

This chain links TRBV27 with TRBJ2-7; 8 bases agree with TRBD2. The trim removed 10 bases at V and 2 bases at J, leaving 13 bases unmatched. CDR1 is MNHEY, CDR2 SMNVEV, per germline (reference sequence). The CDR3 is 15 residues long. The CDR3 is CATQIAGILTYEQYF. CDR3 DNA: TGTGCCACTCAGATAGCGGGGATACTTACCTACGAGCAGTACTTC.

The rearrangement links TRBV29-1 to TRBJ1-1; TRBD1 might be the D (6 bases). The CDR3 has 12 amino acids. Deletions cut 3 bases from V and 4 bases from J, with 9 bases between. From germline, CDR1 is SQVTM and CDR2 ANQGSEA. The CDR3 nucleotides read TGCAGCGTTGAGGGACACTTCACTGAAGCTTTCTTT. Translation: CSVEGHFTEAFF.

This chain links TRBV9 with TRBJ2-2; D might be TRBD1 (5 bases). V was trimmed by 3 bases and J by 5 bases, leaving 14 bases between them. CDR3 length: 15 amino acids. Germline lookup yields CDR1 SGDLS and CDR2 YYNGEE. This chain's CDR3 is CASSARGLKTGELFF. As DNA, the CDR3 is TGTGCCAGCAGCGCAAGGGGCCTTAAGACCGGGGAGCTGTTTTTT.

The chain combines TRBV7-9 with TRBJ1-1, with D possibly TRBD1 on 6 matching bases. V was clipped by 6 bases and J by 1 base, with 9 bases between them. Germline V gene data show CDR1 as SEHNR and CDR2 as FQNEAQ (reference sequence). The CDR3 is 13 amino acids. In DNA form, the CDR3 reads TGTGCCAGCAGGATGACAGGGAACACTGAAGCTTTCTTT. Translated: CASRMTGNTEAFF. Drawing the rest from reference TRBV7-9 and TRBJ1-1, the complete variable domain is DTGVSQNPRHKITKRGQNVTFRCDPISEHNRLYWYRQTLGQGPEFLTYFQNEAQLEKSRLLSDRFSAERPKGSFSTLEIQRTEQGDSAMYLCASRMTGNTEAFFGQGTRLTVV.

The rearrangement links TRBV5-1 to TRBJ2-3, with D uncertain. CDR3 length equals 14 residues. The germline gives CDR1 SGHRS, CDR2 YFSETQ. The V end was cut by 6 bases, the J end by 1 base, with 12 bases between. The CDR3 DNA follows: TGCGCCAGCACTGCCGTACCACGCACAGATACGCAGTATTTT. As protein: CASTAVPRTDTQYF. Filled out from reference TRBV5-1 and TRBJ2-3, the complete variable domain reads KAGVTQTPRYLIKTRGQQVTLSCSPISGHRSVSWYQQTPGQGLQFLFEYFSETQRNKGNFPGRFSGRQFSNSRSEMNVSTLELGDSALYLCASTAVPRTDTQYFGPGTRLTVL.

The CDR3 region is CASSPGGSRFSNQPQHF. The CDR3 region has the DNA TGTGCCAGTAGCCCCGGAGGCAGTAGATTCAGTAATCAGCCCCAGCATTTT. This chain connects TRBV19 to TRBJ1-5; D gene uncertain. Trimming removed 6 bases at V and 4 bases at J, with 22 bases between. CDR1 is LNHDA, CDR2 SQIVND, per germline (reference sequence). CDR3 length: 17 amino acids.

The V and J genes are TRBV7-9 and TRBJ2-1; D not resolved. The CDR3 loop spans 16 amino acids. V was shortened by 2 bases and J by 4 bases, with 15 bases between the two germline ends. Germline V CDR1 and CDR2: SEHNR, FQNEAQ (reference sequence). CDR3 sequence (DNA): TGTGCCAGCAGCTTACCGACATTATTCGGATACAATGAGCAGTTCTTC. As protein: CASSLPTLFGYNEQFF.

CDR3 residues: CASSESGDEQYF. CDR3 in DNA: TGCGCCAGCAGTGAGTCAGGGGACGAGCAGTACTTC. This sequence joins TRBV10-1 and TRBJ2-7; a weak D match, TRBD1 (5 bases). This CDR3 is built from 12 residues. The germline V gene has CDR1 WNHNN and CDR2 SYGVQD (reference sequence). The V end was cut by 0 bases, the J end by 5 bases, with 5 bases between.

V gene TRBV5-6 combines with J gene TRBJ2-7, with unresolved D. V was trimmed by 3 bases and J by 3 bases, leaving 19 bases between them. Germline V gene data show CDR1 as SGHDT and CDR2 as YYEEEE. There are 16 residues in the CDR3. This CDR3 is CASSSLTEGLYYEQYF. The CDR3 DNA reads TGTGCCAGCAGCTCCTTAACAGAAGGGTTGTACTACGAGCAGTACTTC. The full variable domain, its missing parts supplied by reference TRBV5-6 and TRBJ2-7, is DAGVTQSPTHLIKTRGQQVTLRCSPKSGHDTVSWYQQALGQGPQFIFQYYEEEERQRGNFPDRFSGHQFPNYSSELNVNALLLGDSALYLCASSSLTEGLYYEQYFGPGTRLTVT.

In this sample, this clone turned up many times. The chain carries TRBV2 and TRBJ1-2, with D tentatively TRBD1 (5 bases). Germline V CDR1 and CDR2: SNHLY, FYNNEI. The CDR3 length is 12 residues. V lost 5 bases and J 4 bases, leaving 8 bases between the germline ends. The chain's CDR3 is CASSPRVYGYTF. CDR3 coding DNA: TGTGCCAGCAGTCCCAGGGTCTATGGCTACACCTTC.